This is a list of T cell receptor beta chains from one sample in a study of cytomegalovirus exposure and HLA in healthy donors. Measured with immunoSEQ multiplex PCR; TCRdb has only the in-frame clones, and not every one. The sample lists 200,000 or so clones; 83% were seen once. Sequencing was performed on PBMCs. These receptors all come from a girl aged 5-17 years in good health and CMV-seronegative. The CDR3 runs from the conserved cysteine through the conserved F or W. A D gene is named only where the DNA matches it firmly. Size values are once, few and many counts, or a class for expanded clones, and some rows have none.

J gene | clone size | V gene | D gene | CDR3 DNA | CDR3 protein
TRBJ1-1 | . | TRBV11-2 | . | TGTGCCAGCAGCCCTGGCGGCGCCTTGAACACTGAAGCTTTCTTT | CASSPGGALNTEAFF
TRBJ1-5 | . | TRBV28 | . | TGTGCCAGCAGTTTCGCGCAGGTAAATCAGCCCCAGCATTTT | CASSFAQVNQPQHF
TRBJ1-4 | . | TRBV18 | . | TGTGCCAGCTCGCCTTCGCTAGGTAATGAAAAACTGTTTTTT | CASSPSLGNEKLFF
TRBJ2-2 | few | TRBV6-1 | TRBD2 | TGTGCCAGCAGTGAAGGACTAGCGGGAGGAGGAAACACCGGGGAGCTGTTTTTT | CASSEGLAGGGNTGELFF
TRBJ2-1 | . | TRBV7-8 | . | TGTGCCAGCAGCTTTTATGCGGGGCATAATGAGCAGTTCTTC | CASSFYAGHNEQFF
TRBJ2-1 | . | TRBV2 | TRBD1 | TGTGCCAGCAGGCAGGGGGCATTACGTGAGCAGTTCTTC | CASRQGALREQFF
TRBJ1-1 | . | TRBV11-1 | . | TGTGCCAGCAGCTTTATGGCATCCTCCGAAGCTTTCTTT | CASSFMASSEAFF
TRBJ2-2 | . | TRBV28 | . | TGTGCCAGCAGGCCACAGGGCGGGGAGCTGTTTTTT | CASRPQGGELFF
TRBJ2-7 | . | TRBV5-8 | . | TGTGCCAGCAGCTCTACAGGGTACGAGCAGTACTTC | CASSSTGYEQYF
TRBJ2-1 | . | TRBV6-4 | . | TGTGCCAGCAGTGTCGTGAGGGCCGCTCCTATTTTCTTC | CASSVVRAAPIFF
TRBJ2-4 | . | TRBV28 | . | TGTGCCAGCAGGGCCAGCGTTCTAGCCAAAAACATTCAGTACTTC | CASRASVLAKNIQYF
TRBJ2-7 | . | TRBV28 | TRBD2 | TGTGCCAGCAGTTCCTCGGGACTAGCGGGAGAGCAGTACTTC | CASSSSGLAGEQYF
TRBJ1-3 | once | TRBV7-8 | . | TGTGCCAGCAGCCTTAACCCCGGGACATCGGGAAACACCATATATTTT | CASSLNPGTSGNTIYF
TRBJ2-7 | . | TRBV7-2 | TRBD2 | TGTGCCAGCAGCGCTCAGCGGGGGGGGGCCTACGAGCAGTACTTC | CASSAQRGGAYEQYF
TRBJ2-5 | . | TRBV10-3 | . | TGTGCCATCAGTGCCGAGACAGCCTTTGTAGAGACCCAGTACTTC | CAISAETAFVETQYF
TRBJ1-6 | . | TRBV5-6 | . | TGTGCCAGCAGCTTGGGGGGTGGGACTTTCGCGAATTCACCCCTCCACTTT | CASSLGGGTFANSPLHF
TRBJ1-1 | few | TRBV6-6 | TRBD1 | TGTGCCAGCAGCCACAGACAGGGCCTCAACACTGAAGCTTTCTTT | CASSHRQGLNTEAFF
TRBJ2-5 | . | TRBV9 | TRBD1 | TGTGCCAGCAGCGTACAGAACAGGGGGTTGGGGGAGACCCAGTACTTC | CASSVQNRGLGETQYF
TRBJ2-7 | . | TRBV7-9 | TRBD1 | TGTGCCAGCAGTCGACTCGACAGGGGAGGTGAGCAGTACTTC | CASSRLDRGGEQYF
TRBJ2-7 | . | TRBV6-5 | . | TGTGCCAGCGGAGGGGGAGGGGAACAGTACTTC | CASGGGGEQYF
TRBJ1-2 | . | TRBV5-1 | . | TGCGCCAGCAGCTTGATTACAGGATCTAACTATGGCTACACCTTC | CASSLITGSNYGYTF
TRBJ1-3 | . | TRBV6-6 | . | TGTGCCAGCAGTTACCCCGACAGGTTACACACCATATATTTT | CASSYPDRLHTIYF
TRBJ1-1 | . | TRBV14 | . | TGTGCCAGCAGCTACGATGTTAGGGGGAAAGCTTTCTTT | CASSYDVRGKAFF
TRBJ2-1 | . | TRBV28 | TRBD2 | TGTGCCAGCAGTCCCCGACTAGCGGGAGGGCCACAGATATACAATGAGCAGTTCTTC | CASSPRLAGGPQIYNEQFF
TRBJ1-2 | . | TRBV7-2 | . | TGTGCCAGCAGCTTAGTGAGGAGGGATGGCTACACCTTC | CASSLVRRDGYTF
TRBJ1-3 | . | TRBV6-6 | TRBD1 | TGTGCCAGCGGGACCCGACAGGGCCTGGGAAACACCATATATTTT | CASGTRQGLGNTIYF
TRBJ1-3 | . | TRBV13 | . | TGTGCCGGGAAGGGGGGGATTGGTGGAAACACCATATATTTT | CAGKGGIGGNTIYF
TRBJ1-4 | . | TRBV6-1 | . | TGTGCCAGCAGTGAAGCTGATCACGACAGAAGACGAAATGAAAAACTGTTTTTT | CASSEADHDRRRNEKLFF
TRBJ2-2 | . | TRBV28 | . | TGTGCCAGCAGTTTAGGTCGGGTAACCGGGGAGCTGTTTTTT | CASSLGRVTGELFF
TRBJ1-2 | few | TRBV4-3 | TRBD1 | TGCGCCAGCAGCCAAGACGAAGTACAGGGGAATGGCTACACCTTC | CASSQDEVQGNGYTF
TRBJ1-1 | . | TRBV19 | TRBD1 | TGTGCCAGTAGTATAGTAGGCAGGGGGAGGAACACTGAAGCTTTCTTT | CASSIVGRGRNTEAFF
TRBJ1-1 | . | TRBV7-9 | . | TGTGCCAGCGACGAGGTGAACACTGAAGCTTTCTTT | CASDEVNTEAFF
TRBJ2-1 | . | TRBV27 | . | TGTGCCAGCAGTTTATCTTCGGGAGCCTACAATGAGCAGTTCTTC | CASSLSSGAYNEQFF
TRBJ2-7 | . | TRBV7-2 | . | TGTGCCAGCAGCGCAGGTTCATTCTTGGGCGAGCAGTACTTC | CASSAGSFLGEQYF
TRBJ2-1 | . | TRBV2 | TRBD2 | TGTGCCAGCAGTGAACTAGCGGGGGTTGGTGAGCAGTTCTTC | CASSELAGVGEQFF
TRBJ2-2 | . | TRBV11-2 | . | TGTGCCAGCAGGCCCCTCGCAGAGGTGGAAATGAACACCGGGGAGCTGTTTTTT | CASRPLAEVEMNTGELFF
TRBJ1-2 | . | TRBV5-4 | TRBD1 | TGTGCCAGCAGCGGACAGGGTCAGGGGGACTATGGCTACACCTTC | CASSGQGQGDYGYTF
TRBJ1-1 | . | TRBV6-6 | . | TGTGCCAGCAGTTCCCCGAGGGCCACGGGTGAAGCTTTCTTT | CASSSPRATGEAFF
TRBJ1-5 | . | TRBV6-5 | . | TGTGCCAGCAATACAGGGAGTAGAAGCAATCAGCCCCAGCATTTT | CASNTGSRSNQPQHF
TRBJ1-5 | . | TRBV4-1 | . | TGCGCCAGCAGCCAGAGTGGCTCGGGAAAGAATCAGCCCCAGCATTTT | CASSQSGSGKNQPQHF
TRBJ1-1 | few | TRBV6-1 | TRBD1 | TGTGCCAGCAGCCTCACAGGGGGGAGGGCTGAAGCTTTCTTT | CASSLTGGRAEAFF
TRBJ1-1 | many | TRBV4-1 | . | TGCGCCAGCAGGCAGACAGGAACGAACACTGAAGCTTTCTTT | CASRQTGTNTEAFF